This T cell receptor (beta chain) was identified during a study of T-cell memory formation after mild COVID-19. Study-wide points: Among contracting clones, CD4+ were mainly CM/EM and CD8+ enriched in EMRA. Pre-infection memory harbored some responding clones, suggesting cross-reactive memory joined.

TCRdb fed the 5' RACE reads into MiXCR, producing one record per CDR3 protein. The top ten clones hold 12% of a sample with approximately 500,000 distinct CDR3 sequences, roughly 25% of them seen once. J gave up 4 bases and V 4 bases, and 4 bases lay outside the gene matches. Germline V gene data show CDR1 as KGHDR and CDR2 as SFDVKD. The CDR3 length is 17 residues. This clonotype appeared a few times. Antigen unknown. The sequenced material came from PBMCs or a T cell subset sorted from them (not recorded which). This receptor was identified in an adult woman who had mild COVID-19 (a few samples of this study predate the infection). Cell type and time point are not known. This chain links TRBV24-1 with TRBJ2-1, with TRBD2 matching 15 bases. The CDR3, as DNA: TGTGCCACCAGTGACCCGGGACTAGCGGGAGGTTACAATGAGCAGTTCTTC. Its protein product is CATSDPGLAGGYNEQFF.